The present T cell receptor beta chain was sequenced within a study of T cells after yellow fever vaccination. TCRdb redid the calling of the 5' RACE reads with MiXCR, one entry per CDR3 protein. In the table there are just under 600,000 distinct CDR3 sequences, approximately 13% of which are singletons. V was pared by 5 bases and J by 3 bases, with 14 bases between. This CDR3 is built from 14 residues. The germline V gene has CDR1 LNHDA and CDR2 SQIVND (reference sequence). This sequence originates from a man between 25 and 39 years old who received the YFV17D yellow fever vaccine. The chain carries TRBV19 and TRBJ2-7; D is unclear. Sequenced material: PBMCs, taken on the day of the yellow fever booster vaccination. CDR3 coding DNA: TGTGCCAGTAGTGTCCCTGGATCTTACTACGAGCAGTACTTC. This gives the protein CASSVPGSYYEQYF.